The T cell receptor (beta chain) described here comes from a study of beta chain features in type 1 diabetes. Study information: All samples yielded roughly 100,000,000 examined sorted cells.

Expressed TCRB transcripts were sequenced after all isolated RNA was converted to cDNA. The protocol was immunoSEQ multiplex PCR, while the TCRdb copy is restricted to in-frame clones and leaves out a portion. The sample lists almost 350,000 clones, roughly 8% occurring once. From germline, CDR1 is SGHTA and CDR2 FQGNSA. Deletions cut 1 base from V and 6 bases from J, with 13 bases between. The CDR3 is made up of 15 amino acids. This sequence joins TRBV7-2 and TRBJ1-5, with D possibly matching TRBD1 (5 bases). The sample was central memory CD4+ T cells from blood. This TCR came from a woman between 18 and 29 years old in good health. CDR3 sequence (DNA): TGTGCCAGCAGCTTAGTAGGGCAGGGTGGTCAGCCCCAGCATTTT. Its protein product is CASSLVGQGGQPQHF.